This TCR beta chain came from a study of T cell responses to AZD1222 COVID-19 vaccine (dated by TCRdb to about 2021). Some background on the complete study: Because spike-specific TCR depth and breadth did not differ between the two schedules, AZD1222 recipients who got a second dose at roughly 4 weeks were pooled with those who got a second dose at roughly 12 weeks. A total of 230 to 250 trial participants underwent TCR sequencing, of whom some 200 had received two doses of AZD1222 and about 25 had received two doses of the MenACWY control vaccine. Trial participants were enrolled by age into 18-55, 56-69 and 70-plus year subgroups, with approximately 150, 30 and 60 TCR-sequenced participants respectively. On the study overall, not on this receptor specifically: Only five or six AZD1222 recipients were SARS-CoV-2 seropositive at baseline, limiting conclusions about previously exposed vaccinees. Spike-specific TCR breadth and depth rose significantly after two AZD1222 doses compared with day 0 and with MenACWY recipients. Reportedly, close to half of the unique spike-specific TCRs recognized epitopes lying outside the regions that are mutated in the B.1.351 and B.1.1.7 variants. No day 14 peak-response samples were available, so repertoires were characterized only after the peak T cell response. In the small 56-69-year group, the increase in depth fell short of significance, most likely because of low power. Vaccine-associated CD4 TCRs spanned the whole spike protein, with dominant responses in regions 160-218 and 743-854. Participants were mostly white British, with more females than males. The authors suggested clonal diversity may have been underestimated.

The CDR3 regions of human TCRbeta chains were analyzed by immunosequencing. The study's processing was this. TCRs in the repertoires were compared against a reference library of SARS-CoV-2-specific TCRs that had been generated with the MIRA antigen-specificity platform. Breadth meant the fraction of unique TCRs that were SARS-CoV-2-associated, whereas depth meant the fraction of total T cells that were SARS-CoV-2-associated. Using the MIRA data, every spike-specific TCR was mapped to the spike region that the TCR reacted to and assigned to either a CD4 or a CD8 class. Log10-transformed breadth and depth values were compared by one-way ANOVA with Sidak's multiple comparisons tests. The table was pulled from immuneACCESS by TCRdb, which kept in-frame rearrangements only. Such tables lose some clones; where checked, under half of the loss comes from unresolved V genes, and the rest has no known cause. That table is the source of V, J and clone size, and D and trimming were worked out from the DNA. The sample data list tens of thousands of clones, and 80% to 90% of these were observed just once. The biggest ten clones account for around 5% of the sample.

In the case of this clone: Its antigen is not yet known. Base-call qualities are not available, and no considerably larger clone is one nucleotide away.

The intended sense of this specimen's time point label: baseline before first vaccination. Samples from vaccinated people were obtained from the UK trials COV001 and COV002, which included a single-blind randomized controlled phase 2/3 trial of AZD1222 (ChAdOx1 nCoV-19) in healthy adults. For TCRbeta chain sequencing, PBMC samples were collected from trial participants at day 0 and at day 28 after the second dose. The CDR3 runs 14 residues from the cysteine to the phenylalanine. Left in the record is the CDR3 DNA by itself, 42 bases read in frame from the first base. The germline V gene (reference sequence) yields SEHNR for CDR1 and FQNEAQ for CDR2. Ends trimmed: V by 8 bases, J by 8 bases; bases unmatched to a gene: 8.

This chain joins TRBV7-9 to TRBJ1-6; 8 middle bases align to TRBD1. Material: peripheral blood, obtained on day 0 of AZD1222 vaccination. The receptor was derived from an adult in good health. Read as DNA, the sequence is TGTGCCAGCCAGCCGGGACAGGAGGATTCACCCCTCCACTTT. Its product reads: CASQPGQEDSPLHF.